Listed below are T cell receptor beta chains from one sample, sequenced in a study of T cell repertoires in cytomegalovirus infection. TCRdb re-called the reads with MiXCR, one entry per CDR3 protein. This table holds tens of thousands of distinct CDR3 sequences, about half found once. For these receptors, no antigen is known. This specimen was CD8+ T cells from cultured PBMCs, taken from culture after CMV antigen stimulation. These receptors all come from a human donor in good health (CMV status not recorded). Some clones in this sample may be carry-over from other donors' samples. Both conserved end residues are part of each CDR3. Each record gives: CDR3 length, V gene, clone size, J gene, D gene, CDR3 protein, CDR3 DNA. A D gene is named only where the DNA matches it firmly. Rows give clone size only sometimes, using once, few, many, or a class for an expanded clone.

CDR3 length: 15
V gene: TRBV12-3/TRBV12-4
clone size: once
J gene: TRBJ2-3
D gene: .
CDR3 protein: CASSSLGPGTDTQYF
CDR3 DNA: TGTGCCAGCAGCAGTTTAGGCCCAGGCACAGATACGCAGTATTTT

CDR3 length: 19
V gene: TRBV11-3
clone size: few
J gene: TRBJ2-1
D gene: TRBD2
CDR3 protein: CASSKRLAGDLSSYNEQFF
CDR3 DNA: TGTGCCAGCAGCAAGCGACTAGCGGGAGATCTCTCATCCTACAATGAGCAGTTCTTC

CDR3 length: 16
V gene: TRBV28
clone size: .
J gene: TRBJ2-3
D gene: TRBD2
CDR3 protein: CASSYGLAGGTDTQYF
CDR3 DNA: TGTGCCAGCAGTTACGGACTAGCGGGAGGAACAGATACGCAGTATTTT

CDR3 length: 18
V gene: TRBV4-1
clone size: .
J gene: TRBJ2-1
D gene: .
CDR3 protein: CASSQRRVRGSSYNEQFF
CDR3 DNA: TGCGCCAGCAGCCAAAGGAGAGTTCGGGGTTCCTCCTACAATGAGCAGTTCTTC

CDR3 length: 14
V gene: TRBV20-1
clone size: .
J gene: TRBJ2-7
D gene: TRBD2
CDR3 protein: CSATTRGGTYEQYF
CDR3 DNA: TGCAGTGCCACCACAAGGGGAGGGACCTACGAGCAGTACTTC

CDR3 length: 15
V gene: TRBV12-3/TRBV12-4
clone size: .
J gene: TRBJ2-3
D gene: TRBD2
CDR3 protein: CASSPIAGGTDTQYF
CDR3 DNA: TGTGCCAGCAGTCCGATAGCGGGGGGCACAGATACGCAGTATTTT

CDR3 length: 13
V gene: TRBV28
clone size: few
J gene: TRBJ1-2
D gene: .
CDR3 protein: CASSPPGPGGYTF
CDR3 DNA: TGTGCCAGCAGCCCCCCTGGTCCTGGTGGCTACACCTTC

CDR3 length: 15
V gene: TRBV4-1
clone size: .
J gene: TRBJ1-1
D gene: .
CDR3 protein: CASSQEEEGTTEAFF
CDR3 DNA: TGCGCCAGCAGCCAAGAGGAGGAAGGGACCACTGAAGCTTTCTTT

CDR3 length: 13
V gene: TRBV7-3
clone size: few
J gene: TRBJ1-5
D gene: .
CDR3 protein: CASSSGVGQPQHF
CDR3 DNA: TGTGCCAGCAGCTCAGGGGTCGGGCAGCCCCAGCATTTT

CDR3 length: 16
V gene: TRBV15
clone size: once
J gene: TRBJ2-3
D gene: .
CDR3 protein: CATSSVRTEDADTQYF
CDR3 DNA: TGTGCCACCAGTTCGGTCCGGACGGAGGACGCAGATACGCAGTATTTT

CDR3 length: 18
V gene: TRBV7-8
clone size: .
J gene: TRBJ1-2
D gene: .
CDR3 protein: CASSLNPGQAKGAYGYTF
CDR3 DNA: TGTGCCAGCAGCTTGAACCCGGGACAAGCGAAGGGCGCCTATGGCTACACCTTC

CDR3 length: 17
V gene: TRBV7-9
clone size: few
J gene: TRBJ2-5
D gene: .
CDR3 protein: CASSLANGFDFQETQYF
CDR3 DNA: TGTGCCAGCAGCTTAGCTAACGGGTTCGACTTTCAAGAGACCCAGTACTTC

CDR3 length: 18
V gene: TRBV4-1
clone size: .
J gene: TRBJ2-5
D gene: .
CDR3 protein: CASSQDRVQNLKQETQYF
CDR3 DNA: TGCGCCAGCAGCCAAGATAGGGTTCAAAACCTTAAACAAGAGACCCAGTACTTC

CDR3 length: 17
V gene: TRBV6-1
clone size: .
J gene: TRBJ2-3
D gene: TRBD2
CDR3 protein: CASSEHRPSGGADTQYF
CDR3 DNA: TGTGCCAGCAGTGAACACCGCCCTAGCGGGGGGGCAGATACGCAGTATTTT

CDR3 length: 13
V gene: TRBV6-1
clone size: .
J gene: TRBJ1-2
D gene: .
CDR3 protein: CASSEGGSYGYTF
CDR3 DNA: TGTGCCAGCAGTGAAGGAGGGTCCTATGGCTACACCTTC

CDR3 length: 14
V gene: TRBV11-2
clone size: .
J gene: TRBJ2-3
D gene: TRBD2
CDR3 protein: CASNSSGSTDTQYF
CDR3 DNA: TGTGCCAGCAACTCTAGCGGGAGCACAGATACGCAGTATTTT

CDR3 length: 13
V gene: TRBV27
clone size: few
J gene: TRBJ2-1
D gene: .
CDR3 protein: CASSQSSYNEQFF
CDR3 DNA: TGTGCCAGCAGCCAAAGCTCCTACAATGAGCAGTTCTTC

CDR3 length: 14
V gene: TRBV12-3/TRBV12-4
clone size: .
J gene: TRBJ2-1
D gene: TRBD2
CDR3 protein: CASSPYRTSNEQFF
CDR3 DNA: TGTGCCAGCAGTCCCTACCGGACTAGCAATGAGCAGTTCTTC

CDR3 length: 19
V gene: TRBV7-9
clone size: few
J gene: TRBJ2-3
D gene: TRBD2
CDR3 protein: CASSTLVPRGGIGTDTQYF
CDR3 DNA: TGTGCCAGCAGCACACTCGTACCCCGGGGGGGAATCGGCACAGATACGCAGTATTTT

CDR3 length: 12
V gene: TRBV11-2
clone size: .
J gene: TRBJ2-3
D gene: .
CDR3 protein: CASSLGKDTQYF
CDR3 DNA: TGTGCCAGCAGCTTAGGTAAAGATACGCAGTATTTT

CDR3 length: 17
V gene: TRBV7-8
clone size: few
J gene: TRBJ2-2
D gene: .
CDR3 protein: CASSYSRTGSNTGELFF
CDR3 DNA: TGTGCCAGCAGCTACTCCAGGACGGGTTCGAACACCGGGGAGCTGTTTTTT

CDR3 length: 15
V gene: TRBV7-8
clone size: .
J gene: TRBJ1-1
D gene: TRBD1
CDR3 protein: CASSFLGQGVTEAFF
CDR3 DNA: TGTGCCAGCAGCTTCCTCGGACAGGGAGTTACTGAAGCTTTCTTT

CDR3 length: 14
V gene: TRBV7-6
clone size: few
J gene: TRBJ2-1
D gene: TRBD1
CDR3 protein: CASSLATGGREQFF
CDR3 DNA: TGTGCCAGCAGCTTAGCAACAGGGGGCCGTGAGCAGTTCTTC

CDR3 length: 16
V gene: TRBV7-8
clone size: .
J gene: TRBJ1-2
D gene: TRBD1
CDR3 protein: CASSRPRTGNPYGYTF
CDR3 DNA: TGTGCCAGCAGCCGTCCCCGGACAGGCAACCCTTATGGCTACACCTTC

CDR3 length: 15
V gene: TRBV7-2
clone size: few
J gene: TRBJ2-5
D gene: TRBD1
CDR3 protein: CASSLGSRGLETQYF
CDR3 DNA: TGTGCCAGCAGCTTAGGATCCAGGGGGCTTGAGACCCAGTACTTC

CDR3 length: 15
V gene: TRBV27
clone size: few
J gene: TRBJ1-5
D gene: TRBD1
CDR3 protein: CASKDRQGRNQPQHF
CDR3 DNA: TGTGCCAGCAAGGACCGACAGGGCCGCAATCAGCCCCAGCATTTT

CDR3 length: 17
V gene: TRBV12-3/TRBV12-4
clone size: few
J gene: TRBJ2-2
D gene: .
CDR3 protein: CASSLALYRSNTGELFF
CDR3 DNA: TGTGCCAGCAGTTTAGCGCTGTACAGGAGCAACACCGGGGAGCTGTTTTTT

CDR3 length: 17
V gene: TRBV6-6
clone size: once
J gene: TRBJ1-5
D gene: .
CDR3 protein: CASSYPAIGGPSQPQHF
CDR3 DNA: TGTGCCAGCAGTTACCCGGCCATCGGGGGACCGAGCCAGCCCCAGCATTTT

CDR3 length: 18
V gene: TRBV10-3
clone size: few
J gene: TRBJ2-3
D gene: TRBD2
CDR3 protein: CAISEGGTSGIYADTQYF
CDR3 DNA: TGTGCCATCAGTGAGGGAGGGACTAGCGGGATTTATGCAGATACGCAGTATTTT

CDR3 length: 16
V gene: TRBV11-2
clone size: .
J gene: TRBJ2-3
D gene: TRBD2
CDR3 protein: CASNQEAGSSTDTQYF
CDR3 DNA: TGTGCCAGCAACCAAGAAGCGGGGTCTAGCACAGATACGCAGTATTTT

CDR3 length: 13
V gene: TRBV5-1
clone size: .
J gene: TRBJ1-3
D gene: .
CDR3 protein: CASSDGRGNTIYF
CDR3 DNA: TGCGCCAGCAGCGACGGACGGGGAAACACCATATATTTT

CDR3 length: 12
V gene: TRBV19
clone size: .
J gene: TRBJ1-2
D gene: TRBD1
CDR3 protein: CASRAGGSGYTF
CDR3 DNA: TGTGCCAGTAGGGCAGGGGGAAGTGGCTACACCTTC

CDR3 length: 18
V gene: TRBV11-2
clone size: .
J gene: TRBJ2-3
D gene: .
CDR3 protein: CASSLGDPYSSITDTQYF
CDR3 DNA: TGTGCCAGCAGCTTAGGGGATCCTTACTCAAGTATCACAGATACGCAGTATTTT

CDR3 length: 13
V gene: TRBV6-6
clone size: few
J gene: TRBJ2-5
D gene: .
CDR3 protein: CASIPGQRRPQYF
CDR3 DNA: TGTGCCAGCATCCCGGGACAAAGAAGACCCCAGTACTTC

CDR3 length: 12
V gene: TRBV6-5
clone size: .
J gene: TRBJ2-1
D gene: .
CDR3 protein: CASRGPANEQFF
CDR3 DNA: TGTGCCAGCAGGGGACCAGCGAATGAGCAGTTCTTC

CDR3 length: 14
V gene: TRBV20-1
clone size: .
J gene: TRBJ2-7
D gene: .
CDR3 protein: CSASNSRSSYEQYF
CDR3 DNA: TGCAGTGCTAGTAACAGTCGAAGCTCCTACGAGCAGTACTTC

CDR3 length: 14
V gene: TRBV7-9
clone size: few
J gene: TRBJ2-3
D gene: .
CDR3 protein: CASSFVGRADTQYF
CDR3 DNA: TGTGCCAGCAGCTTCGTGGGACGGGCAGATACGCAGTATTTT

CDR3 length: 15
V gene: TRBV19
clone size: .
J gene: TRBJ1-2
D gene: TRBD1
CDR3 protein: CASTPDRGLSYGYTF
CDR3 DNA: TGTGCCAGTACCCCGGACAGGGGGCTCTCCTATGGCTACACCTTC

CDR3 length: 17
V gene: TRBV10-3
clone size: .
J gene: TRBJ2-5
D gene: TRBD2
CDR3 protein: CAISEPPPGGTQETQYF
CDR3 DNA: TGTGCCATCAGTGAGCCCCCCCCGGGGGGTACTCAAGAGACCCAGTACTTC

CDR3 length: 14
V gene: TRBV7-9
clone size: few
J gene: TRBJ2-7
D gene: .
CDR3 protein: CASSLVVGVGEQYF
CDR3 DNA: TGTGCCAGCAGCTTAGTGGTGGGGGTCGGCGAGCAGTACTTC

CDR3 length: 12
V gene: TRBV7-8
clone size: few
J gene: TRBJ2-2
D gene: .
CDR3 protein: CASSEGGGELFF
CDR3 DNA: TGTGCCAGCAGCGAAGGAGGCGGGGAGCTGTTTTTT

CDR3 length: 13
V gene: TRBV7-1
clone size: .
J gene: TRBJ2-7
D gene: TRBD1
CDR3 protein: CASSRTGTGEQYF
CDR3 DNA: TGTGCCAGCAGCCGGACAGGGACGGGCGAGCAGTACTTC

CDR3 length: 16
V gene: TRBV27
clone size: few
J gene: TRBJ2-1
D gene: TRBD1
CDR3 protein: CASSSHPGQGYNEQFF
CDR3 DNA: TGTGCCAGCAGTTCCCATCCGGGACAGGGTTACAATGAGCAGTTCTTC

CDR3 length: 14
V gene: TRBV7-9
clone size: few
J gene: TRBJ2-3
D gene: .
CDR3 protein: CASSKPEATDTQYF
CDR3 DNA: TGTGCCAGCAGCAAACCCGAAGCCACAGATACGCAGTATTTT

CDR3 length: 15
V gene: TRBV7-6
clone size: .
J gene: TRBJ2-7
D gene: .
CDR3 protein: CASSALGTPRMEQYF
CDR3 DNA: TGTGCCAGCAGCGCCCTTGGGACTCCCCGGATGGAGCAGTACTTC

CDR3 length: 14
V gene: TRBV5-4
clone size: .
J gene: TRBJ2-4
D gene: TRBD1
CDR3 protein: CASSLMGQQNIQYF
CDR3 DNA: TGTGCCAGCAGCTTAATGGGACAGCAAAACATTCAGTACTTC

CDR3 length: 14
V gene: TRBV4-1
clone size: .
J gene: TRBJ2-7
D gene: .
CDR3 protein: CASSSTTGSYEQYF
CDR3 DNA: TGCGCCAGCAGTTCTACGACAGGCTCCTACGAGCAGTACTTC

CDR3 length: 13
V gene: TRBV6-5
clone size: .
J gene: TRBJ2-1
D gene: .
CDR3 protein: CASSPLTGNEQFF
CDR3 DNA: TGTGCCAGCAGTCCTTTGACGGGAAATGAGCAGTTCTTC